This TCR beta chain originates from a study of blood T cell repertoires in COVID-19. The CDR3 covers 14 residues. V lost 4 bases and J 7 bases, leaving 17 bases between the germline ends. Germline V lookup: CDR1 SGHRS, CDR2 YFSETQ. Measured with immunoSEQ multiplex PCR; TCRdb has only the in-frame clones, and not every one. Of around 180,000 clones in the sample, 81% were seen once. The chain carries TRBV5-1 and TRBJ1-2, with D perhaps TRBD1 (5 bases). The TCR originated in a woman of 80 years or more with COVID-19, enrolled during active disease. The sample taken for sequencing was peripheral blood. The CDR3 here is CASSPGQGVPGYTF. DNA of the CDR3: TGCGCCAGCAGCCCTGGGCAGGGCGTACCTGGCTACACCTTC.